The clone carrying this TCR beta chain was detected a few times. Its antigen is not known. The data stem from a study of cytomegalovirus exposure and HLA in healthy donors. Findings and caveats of the study: With DRB1 most and HLA-C fewest, TCR association rates differed between HLA loci in a later analysis.

With 60 Vbeta and 13 Jbeta primers, the PCR was carried out. TCRdb keeps only in-frame clones here, not all; method: immunoSEQ multiplex PCR. The sample lists under 85,000 clones, 60% to 85% occurring once. V shed 4 bases, J shed 3 bases, and the junction held 9 bases outside the gene matches. This CDR3 spans 15 amino acids. Germline values: CDR1 SQVTM, CDR2 ANQGSEA. Healthy bone marrow donors supplied every sample. This receptor was obtained from a man between 18 and 29 years old in good health and CMV-seronegative. The sequencing input was PBMCs. The genes are TRBV29-1 and TRBJ2-3; TRBD1 aligns across 8 bases. This chain's CDR3 is CSVGGQTGVTDTQYF. The CDR3, as DNA: TGCAGCGTTGGAGGACAGACAGGGGTAACAGATACGCAGTATTTT.